Below, 24 T cell receptor beta chains from the same sample are listed, as sequenced in a study of blood T cell repertoires in COVID-19. This table comes from immunoSEQ multiplex PCR, and its TCRdb copy is limited to in-frame clones, with some not included. The sample carries 190,000 or so clones, around 80% recorded once. The sample comprised peripheral blood. The receptors here all came from a woman older than 75 with active or convalescent COVID-19.

The V call is TRBV6-6, the J call TRBJ1-1; D unresolved. Looked up from germline, CDR1 is MNHNY and CDR2 is SVGAGI (reference sequence). The CDR3 spans 14 residues. The V and J ends lost 2 bases and 0 bases respectively, with 7 bases between them. The CDR3 is CASSYGSLNTEAFF. The CDR3 DNA follows: TGTGCCAGCAGTTACGGCAGTCTGAACACTGAAGCTTTCTTT.

This clone was counted a single time. Here the CDR3 reads CASSVVQGNIQYF. CDR3 sequence (DNA): TGTGCCAGCAGCGTGGTTCAGGGTAACATTCAGTACTTC. V usage is TRBV9 and J usage is TRBJ2-4, with a weak D call TRBD1 (5 bases). V was clipped by 2 bases and J by 7 bases, with 10 bases between them. Germline V lookup: CDR1 SGDLS, CDR2 YYNGEE. The CDR3 extends over 13 amino acids.

A note on this clone: No DNA is shown, since the ends of the CDR3 on it are uncertain; the CDR3 is the one TCRdb lists. The V call is TRBV2, the J call TRBJ1-6; the table gives TRBD1 as D, unverified against the DNA. The CDR3 comprises 14 residues, both ends counted. In germline, CDR1 is SNHLY, CDR2 FYNNEI. CDR3 residues: CASSVGLGIIQGNF.

This rearrangement joins TRBV5-8 to TRBJ1-2, with 7 bases lining up with TRBD1. Unmatched junction bases numbered 2, after V lost 0 bases and J lost 3 bases. Germline V gene lookup returns CDR1 SGHTS and CDR2 YDEGEE. This CDR3 has 14 amino acids. CDR3 loop: CASSLVGTDYGYTF. The CDR3 bases are TGTGCCAGCAGCTTGGTCGGGACAGACTATGGCTACACCTTC.

The V and J genes are TRBV21-1 and TRBJ1-2; no check of the table's D call, TRBD1, against the DNA was made. TRBV21-1 is listed as a pseudogene. This CDR3 has 13 residues. The CDR3 is CASSPGTGYGYTF. As DNA, the CDR3 is TGTGCCAGCAGCCCTGGGACAGGCTATGGCTACACCTTC.

V gene TRBV19 combines with J gene TRBJ1-6; tentative D call: TRBD1 (5 bases). CDR1 is LNHDA, CDR2 SQIVND, per germline (reference sequence). This CDR3 has 14 residues. V lost 3 bases and J lost 13, with 16 bases in between. In DNA, the CDR3 is TGTGCCAGTAGTATCGTGGTGGGGCAGACGCCCCTCCACTTT. This encodes CASSIVVGQTPLHF.

This clone occurred once. The J gene is TRBJ2-1, the V gene TRBV9, with unresolved D. This CDR3 is 12 amino acids long. V was trimmed by 5 bases and J by 1 base, leaving 4 bases between them. Germline CDR1 and CDR2: SGDLS and YYNGEE. The CDR3 loop reads CASSKSYNEQFF. As DNA, the CDR3 is TGTGCCAGCAGTAAATCCTACAATGAGCAGTTCTTC.

Here the CDR3 DNA reads TGTGCCAGCAGCGTATCGACAGGGGGCTTTGAAAAACTGTTTTTT. This codes for CASSVSTGGFEKLFF. This chain connects TRBV9 to TRBJ1-4, with 10 bases lining up with TRBD1. V was clipped by 1 base and J by 7 bases; unmatched bases: 4. Germline-derived CDR1 and CDR2 are SGDLS and YYNGEE. The CDR3 runs 15 residues.

Worth noting for this clone: Other DNA sequences of this sample code for an identical CDR3. The chain is built from TRBV18 and TRBJ1-1; 7 positions match TRBD1. V shed 3 bases and J 8 bases; nucleotides not matched to a gene: 6. Per germline, CDR1 KGHSH and CDR2 LQKENI. This CDR3 region has 13 residues. This CDR3 reads CASSPRTGAEAFF. CDR3 nucleotides: TGTGCCAGCTCACCTCGGACAGGAGCCGAAGCTTTCTTT.

Here the CDR3 reads CASSSQDGKLFF. The CDR3 DNA reads TGTGCCAGCAGCTCACAGGACGGGAAACTGTTTTTT. The chain links TRBV7-9 to TRBJ1-4, with a possible D match to TRBD1 (5 bases). The CDR3 totals 12 residues. Germline lookup yields CDR1 SEHNR and CDR2 FQNEAQ (reference sequence). V was shortened by 4 bases and J by 11 bases, with 11 bases between the two germline ends.

V and J are TRBV27 and TRBJ2-7; 10 positions agree with TRBD1. Losses at the gene ends were 6 bases for V and 6 bases for J; bases not matched to a gene: 8. This CDR3 comprises 14 residues. Germline CDR1 is MNHEY and CDR2 is SMNVEV (reference sequence). This CDR3 reads CASSSTGGYFEQYF. The CDR3 bases are TGTGCCAGCAGCTCGACAGGGGGCTATTTCGAGCAGTACTTC.

The count of this clone is one. The chain recombines TRBV6-5 with TRBJ2-3; 7 nucleotides match TRBD2. The V segment lost 0 bases and the J segment 4 bases; nucleotides outside the gene matches: 1. The CDR3 runs to 14 residues. The germline V gene has CDR1 MNHEY and CDR2 SVGAGI. CDR3 sequence reads: CASSYSLAADTQYF. DNA for the CDR3: TGTGCCAGCAGTTACTCTCTAGCGGCAGATACGCAGTATTTT.

This chain connects TRBV6-2 or TRBV6-3 to TRBJ2-1; possibly TRBD2 for D (6 bases). CDR1 is MNHEY, CDR2 SVGEGT, per germline. Trimming shortened V by 1 base and J by 7 bases, and 8 bases separated the two germline ends. The CDR3 runs 13 residues. The CDR3 region is CASSYYGGNEQFF. Written as DNA, the CDR3 is TGTGCCAGCAGTTACTATGGGGGGAATGAGCAGTTCTTC.

The chain has TRBV18 and TRBJ1-1; the D is unclear. Germline V gene data show CDR1 as KGHSH and CDR2 as LQKENI. Between the trimmed V and J ends, which lost 2 bases and 1 base, there was a span of 20 bases. This CDR3 is built from 18 residues. The CDR3 bases are TGTGCCAGCTCACCAACCGGGAATATCGGCGCTACGAACACTGAAGCTTTCTTT. It encodes CASSPTGNIGATNTEAFF.

The genes are TRBV5-1 and TRBJ2-7; TRBD1 might be the D (6 bases). Germline V gives CDR1 SGHRS, CDR2 YFSETQ. Trimming cost V 3 bases and J 4 bases, with 20 bases left between them. This CDR3 spans 16 amino acids. The CDR3 here is CASSSTTGSLFYEQYF. CDR3 DNA: TGCGCCAGCAGCTCGACGACAGGCTCCCTATTTTACGAGCAGTACTTC. The variable domain in full, completed from reference TRBV5-1 and TRBJ2-7, reads KAGVTQTPRYLIKTRGQQVTLSCSPISGHRSVSWYQQTPGQGLQFLFEYFSETQRNKGNFPGRFSGRQFSNSRSEMNVSTLELGDSALYLCASSSTTGSLFYEQYFGPGTRLTVT.

V is TRBV3-1 (or the pseudogene TRBV3-2) and J is TRBJ2-1, with 12 positions matching TRBD2. Germline values: CDR1 LGHDT, CDR2 YNNKEL (reference sequence). V shed 1 base, J shed 7 bases, and the junction held 11 bases outside the gene matches. The CDR3 is made up of 18 amino acids. The CDR3 sequence is CASSQGRLAGEVENEQFF. As DNA, the CDR3 is TGTGCCAGCAGCCAAGGGAGACTAGCGGGGGAGGTCGAGAATGAGCAGTTCTTC.

This clone has just a few counts. J is TRBJ2-1 and V is TRBV20-1; tentatively, D is TRBD2 (7 bases). Looked up from germline, CDR1 is DFQATT and CDR2 is SNEGSKA (reference sequence). V lost 3 bases, J lost 4 bases, and 19 bases lay in between. The CDR3 has 16 amino acids. The CDR3: CSASLTVGGPYNEQFF. DNA of the CDR3: TGCAGTGCTAGTCTGACGGTGGGGGGGCCGTACAATGAGCAGTTCTTC.

The chain combines TRBV7-9 with TRBJ1-1, with D perhaps TRBD1 (5 bases). V was clipped by 3 bases and J by 4 bases, with 12 bases between them. Germline-derived CDR1 and CDR2 are SEHNR and FQNEAQ (reference sequence). The CDR3 runs 14 residues. The CDR3 spells CASSFAGYGTEAFF. The CDR3 DNA reads as TGTGCCAGCAGCTTCGCAGGGTATGGCACTGAAGCTTTCTTT.

V gene TRBV19 combines with J gene TRBJ2-6; tentatively, D is TRBD2 (5 bases). Trimming removed 3 bases at V and 0 bases at J, with 15 bases between. There are 18 residues in the CDR3. From germline, CDR1 is LNHDA and CDR2 SQIVND (reference sequence). CDR3 residues: CASSMPGRRHSGANVLTF. The CDR3 DNA follows: TGTGCCAGTAGTATGCCAGGACGGAGGCACTCTGGGGCCAACGTCCTGACTTTC.

The CDR3 here is CASTATGGISGNTIYF. CDR3 DNA sequence: TGTGCCAGCACTGCGACAGGGGGCATCTCTGGAAACACCATATATTTT. The chain employs TRBV5-4 and TRBJ1-3; 10 nucleotides align to TRBD1. The J segment lost 0 bases and the V segment lost 6 bases, leaving 6 bases of the junction unmatched. CDR1 is SGHNT, CDR2 YYREEE, per germline (reference sequence). CDR3 length: 16 amino acids.

The chain uses TRBV14 and TRBJ2-7; TRBD1 matches 8 bases. From germline, CDR1 is SGHDN and CDR2 FVKESK. J was trimmed by 6 bases and V by 2 bases; bases with no gene match: 18. The CDR3 has 18 amino acids. The CDR3: CASSQSLDLMTGDFEQYF. In nucleotides, the CDR3 is TGTGCCAGCAGCCAAAGCCTCGATCTCATGACAGGGGATTTCGAGCAGTACTTC. The whole variable domain, remainder taken from reference TRBV14 and TRBJ2-7, is EAGVTQFPSHSVIEKGQTVTLRCDPISGHDNLYWYRRVMGKEIKFLLHFVKESKQDESGMPNNRFLAERTGGTYSTLKVQPAELEDSGVYFCASSQSLDLMTGDFEQYFGPGTRLTVT.

The chain is built from TRBV6-6 and TRBJ2-7, with 9 bases lining up with TRBD1. Germline V lookup: CDR1 MNHNY, CDR2 SVGAGI (reference sequence). This CDR3 comprises 14 residues. V lost 7 bases to trimming and J lost 6 bases; unmatched junction nucleotides: 10. The DNA of the CDR3 is TGTGCCAGCAAACAACAGGGGGCAGGAGGCGAGCAGTACTTC. Its protein is CASKQQGAGGEQYF.

The rearrangement uses TRBV18 and TRBJ2-7; D might be TRBD1 (6 bases). Germline CDR1 KGHSH, CDR2 LQKENI. The CDR3 consists of 15 residues. With 6 bases removed from V and 5 bases from J, the gap between germline ends came to 20 bases. The CDR3 sequence: CASSLSSEGVHEQYF. CDR3 in DNA: TGTGCCAGCTCCCTAAGTAGCGAGGGGGTCCACGAGCAGTACTTC.

CDR3 nucleotide sequence: TGCAGCGTTGACGCGGCTAGTTCCTACGAGCAGTACTTC. It translates to CSVDAASSYEQYF. V gene TRBV29-1 combines with J gene TRBJ2-7; no firm D call. Trimming took off 3 bases at V and 1 base at J, with 10 bases between the two ends. Germline V lookup: CDR1 SQVTM, CDR2 ANQGSEA. The CDR3 runs 13 residues.